Listed here are 21 T cell receptor beta chains from one sample, sequenced in a study of cytomegalovirus exposure and HLA in healthy donors. 13 Jbeta primers and 60 Vbeta primers were used for the PCR. Assay used: immunoSEQ multiplex PCR; TCRdb lists only in-frame clones, some missing. The table records 140,000 to 150,000 clones, 79% of them present only once. The sequenced sample was PBMCs. The receptors derive from a middle-aged woman in good health and CMV-seropositive.

The gene calls are TRBV5-1 and TRBJ2-7, with 7 bases that match TRBD1. The CDR3 runs 15 residues. From germline, CDR1 is SGHRS and CDR2 YFSETQ. J was trimmed by 7 bases and V by 0 bases; bases with no gene match: 10. The CDR3: CASSLGPATGIEQYF. The CDR3 nucleotides are TGCGCCAGCAGCTTGGGCCCTGCGACAGGGATTGAGCAGTACTTC.

The chain has TRBV10-2 and TRBJ2-5; 10 bases map to TRBD2. The closer fit of TRBJ2-7 to the DNA end suggests the J call may be wrong. CDR1 is WSHSY and CDR2 is SAAADI in the germline V gene. This CDR3 is built from 14 residues. Written as DNA, the CDR3 is TGCGCCAGCAGTGAGATAGCGGGGGGCTACGAGCAGTACTTC. Protein sequence: CASSEIAGGYEQYF.

The chain recombines TRBV23-1 with TRBJ1-5, with D possibly TRBD1 on 6 matching bases. TRBV23-1 is classed as an ORF, of uncertain function. Between the trimmed V and J ends, which lost 1 base and 4 bases, there was a span of 20 bases. The CDR3 spans 18 residues. The CDR3 sequence is CASSQYGGRGWKNQPQHF. CDR3 coding DNA: TGCGCCAGCAGTCAATATGGGGGCAGGGGTTGGAAAAATCAGCCCCAGCATTTT.

This clone showed up just a few times. This chain connects TRBV28 to TRBJ2-5, with a possible D match to TRBD2 (5 bases). The V and J ends lost 3 bases and 7 bases respectively, with 9 bases between them. CDR3 length: 12 residues. The germline V gene encodes CDR1 MDHEN and CDR2 SYDVKM. CDR3 residues: CASSFGSRTQYF. DNA for the CDR3: TGTGCCAGCAGTTTTGGGAGCCGGACCCAGTACTTC.

V and J are TRBV30 and TRBJ1-1, with D perhaps TRBD1 (5 bases). Germline V gene data show CDR1 as GTSNPN and CDR2 as SVGIG (reference sequence). The CDR3 sequence is 15 residues long. Trimming pared 3 bases from V and 6 bases from J, leaving 20 bases between. The CDR3 loop is CAWRQGRGSSAEAFF. The CDR3 region has the DNA TGTGCCTGGAGGCAGGGTCGTGGTTCCTCGGCTGAAGCTTTCTTT.

This clone was detected a few times. The chain couples TRBV6-5 to TRBJ1-1, with D possibly TRBD1 on 6 matching bases. CDR1 is MNHEY and CDR2 is SVGAGI in the germline V gene. The CDR3 runs 13 residues. V was trimmed by 6 bases and J by 0 bases, leaving 8 bases between them. CDR3 sequence reads: CASRDSLNTEAFF. The CDR3 DNA sequence: TGTGCCAGCAGGGACAGCTTGAACACTGAAGCTTTCTTT.

V and J are TRBV7-6 and TRBJ2-7; maybe TRBD1 (5 bases). The germline CDR1 and CDR2 sequences are SGHVS and FNYEAQ. V lost 1 base and J 3 bases, leaving 10 bases between the germline ends. The CDR3 runs to 14 residues. The CDR3 coding sequence is TGTGCCAGCAGCTTAGGGACAAACCACTACGAGCAGTACTTC. Encoded protein: CASSLGTNHYEQYF.

The V gene is TRBV7-2, the J gene TRBJ2-2, with D uncertain. Trimming cost V 1 base and J 2 bases, with 17 bases left between them. Germline V gives CDR1 SGHTA, CDR2 FQGNSA. There are 18 residues in the CDR3. This CDR3 reads CASSLERQGVQNTGELFF. The CDR3 DNA sequence: TGTGCCAGCAGCTTAGAGAGGCAAGGAGTCCAAAACACCGGGGAGCTGTTTTTT.

The CDR3 region is CASKPLEGSAEAFF. CDR3 nucleotide sequence: TGTGCCAGCAAGCCCTTGGAGGGGAGTGCTGAAGCTTTCTTT. The chain employs TRBV11-2 and TRBJ1-1; D is perhaps TRBD1 (5 bases). Germline values: CDR1 SGHAT, CDR2 FQNNGV. Deletions cut 7 bases from V and 6 bases from J, with 18 bases between. This CDR3 spans 14 amino acids. The full variable domain, completed using reference TRBV11-2 and TRBJ1-1, is EAGVAQSPRYKIIEKRQSVAFWCNPISGHATLYWYQQILGQGPKLLIQFQNNGVVDDSQLPKDRFSAERLKGVDSTLKIQPAKLEDSAVYLCASKPLEGSAEAFFGQGTRLTVV.

This clone appeared once. This rearrangement joins TRBV7-9 to TRBJ2-7, with D perhaps matching TRBD2 (6 bases). CDR1 is SEHNR and CDR2 is FQNEAQ in the germline V gene (reference sequence). V lost 4 bases, J lost 3 bases, and 13 bases lay in between. The CDR3 is made up of 14 amino acids. Written as DNA, the CDR3 is TGTGCCAGCAGCTATCTGGGACTTAACTACGAGCAGTACTTC. Translating gives CASSYLGLNYEQYF.

There are a few counts of this clone. This chain connects TRBV5-4 to TRBJ2-6, with 9 positions matching TRBD2. The CDR3 length is 17 residues. V trimming: 2 bases; J trimming: 4 bases; junction bases outside the gene matches: 7. Per the germline V gene, CDR1 is SGHNT and CDR2 is YYREEE (reference sequence). The CDR3 coding sequence is TGTGCCAGCAGCTTAATGCTAGCGGGGTCCGGGGCCAACGTCCTGACTTTC. Translating it yields CASSLMLAGSGANVLTF.

V gene TRBV9 combines with J gene TRBJ1-1, with 9 nucleotides matching TRBD1. The CDR3 is made up of 14 amino acids. Trimming cost V 3 bases and J 4 bases; bases outside gene matches: 4. In germline, CDR1 is SGDLS, CDR2 YYNGEE. CDR3 DNA: TGTGCCAGCAGCGCCACAGGGGGCCTCACTGAAGCTTTCTTT. Its translation: CASSATGGLTEAFF.

There are a few counts of this clone. V and J are TRBV28 and TRBJ1-6, with TRBD1 matching over 7 bases. This CDR3 is 15 amino acids long. Trimming cost V 3 bases and J 10 bases; bases outside gene matches: 9. CDR1 is MDHEN and CDR2 is SYDVKM in the germline V gene. CDR3: CASSFQDRPYSPLHF. The CDR3 DNA reads as TGTGCCAGCAGTTTCCAGGACAGGCCCTACTCACCCCTCCACTTT.

Here the CDR3 DNA reads TGTGCCAGCTCACCCAAGCGGGACACTGAAGCTTTCTTT. Its protein is CASSPKRDTEAFF. The chain links TRBV18 to TRBJ1-1; unclear D gene. Germline V CDR1 and CDR2: KGHSH, LQKENI. The ends were cut back, 3 bases at V and 3 bases at J, with 8 bases in the middle. The CDR3 is 13 residues long. Together with reference TRBV18 and TRBJ1-1, the CDR3 gives the full variable domain: NAGVMQNPRHLVRRRGQEARLRCSPMKGHSHVYWYRQLPEEGLKFMVYLQKENIIDESGMPKERFSAEFPKEGPSILRIQQVVRGDSAAYFCASSPKRDTEAFFGQGTRLTVV.

This rearrangement joins TRBV6-1 to TRBJ1-2; 8 nucleotides match TRBD1. The J segment lost 5 bases and the V segment lost 7 bases, leaving 6 bases of the junction unmatched. The CDR3 is 13 residues long. CDR1 and CDR2 from the germline V gene are MNHNS and SASEGT. The CDR3 spells CASKTGGPYGYTF. The CDR3 nucleotides read TGTGCCAGCAAAACAGGGGGGCCGTATGGCTACACCTTC.

The V call is TRBV28, the J call TRBJ2-1; D is perhaps TRBD2 (5 bases). V lost 4 bases and J lost 0, with 10 bases in between. The germline V gene has CDR1 MDHEN and CDR2 SYDVKM. This CDR3 contains 15 residues. CDR3 amino acids: CASSSLRGSYNEQFF. The CDR3 region has the DNA TGTGCCAGCAGTTCCCTCCGGGGCTCCTACAATGAGCAGTTCTTC.

The chain has TRBV7-3 and TRBJ2-3; TRBD2 aligns across 9 bases. Germline loops: CDR1 SGHTA, CDR2 FQGTGA. With V trimmed by 5 bases and J by 3 bases, 12 bases remained unmatched. The CDR3 loop spans 17 amino acids. The CDR3 sequence is CASSPRGAGGLTDTQYF. CDR3 nucleotides: TGTGCCAGCAGCCCTCGCGGGGCGGGGGGGCTGACAGATACGCAGTATTTT.

This chain uses TRBV10-3 with TRBJ1-2; the D gene is possibly TRBD1 (6 bases). V was trimmed by 3 bases and J by 4 bases, leaving 9 bases between them. CDR1 is ENHRY and CDR2 is SYGVKD in the germline V gene. CDR3 length: 13 residues. This chain's CDR3 is CAISDTGFYGYTF. DNA for the CDR3: TGTGCCATCAGTGACACAGGGTTCTATGGCTACACCTTC.

The chain has TRBV2 and TRBJ1-2, with D possibly being TRBD1 (6 bases). The CDR3 runs 13 residues. CDR1 SNHLY and CDR2 FYNNEI come from the germline V gene. The V gene lost 2 bases and the J gene lost 8 bases, with 12 bases spanning the gap. The CDR3 region has the DNA TGTGCCAGCAGTGAACAGGCTGGGGGCGGCTACACCTTC. Its translation is CASSEQAGGGYTF.

This chain uses TRBV5-1 with TRBJ2-5; weak D call: TRBD1 (6 bases). CDR1 SGHRS and CDR2 YFSETQ come from the germline V gene. Trimming removed 2 bases at V and 4 bases at J, with 12 bases between. The CDR3 spans 14 residues. The CDR3 region is CASSLQGQGETQYF. The CDR3 region has the DNA TGCGCCAGCAGCTTACAGGGACAAGGAGAGACCCAGTACTTC.

The chain combines TRBV9 with TRBJ1-3; 7 bases match TRBD1. CDR1 is SGDLS and CDR2 is YYNGEE in the germline V gene. The ends lost 0 bases at V and 4 bases at J; junction bases unmatched: 4. This CDR3 spans 15 amino acids. The CDR3 nucleotides are TGTGCCAGCAGCGTAGACACAGGGGTCGGAAACACCATATATTTT. Its protein product is CASSVDTGVGNTIYF.